Listed below are T cell receptor beta chains from one sample, sequenced in a study of long-term antiretroviral therapy in people with HIV. Clones were sequenced by immunoSEQ multiplex PCR, and TCRdb holds only the in-frame ones, with some missing. The data show 8,500 to 10,000 clones, 65% to 85% seen once. The starting material was unsorted PBMCs, obtained 0.4 years before starting antiretroviral therapy. These receptors were collected from a young man with HIV. Both conserved end residues are part of each CDR3. Fields, in order: J gene, V gene, CDR3 protein.

J: TRBJ2-1
V: TRBV7-9
CDR3: CASSSQGEASYNEQFF

J: TRBJ1-3
V: TRBV4-1
CDR3: CASSQVTGPVSGNTIYF

J: TRBJ1-6
V: TRBV19
CDR3: CASSINRGGSPLHF

J: TRBJ1-5
V: TRBV5-8
CDR3: CASSLLGGGVGSNQPQHF

J: TRBJ2-3
V: TRBV27
CDR3: CASSSLVRQYF

J: TRBJ1-1
V: TRBV25-1
CDR3: CASSETGQKRDTEAFF

J: TRBJ2-7
V: TRBV5-4
CDR3: CASRSSTGPYEQYF

J: TRBJ1-6
V: TRBV28
CDR3: CASSQTSRGNSPLHF

J: TRBJ1-2
V: TRBV29-1
CDR3: CSASGYGYTF

J: TRBJ1-2
V: TRBV11-2
CDR3: CASSLGAGTGYTF

J: TRBJ1-5
V: TRBV7-9
CDR3: CASSTGDNQPQHF

J: TRBJ2-7
V: TRBV5-6
CDR3: CASSSRGRWAYEQYF

J: TRBJ1-3
V: TRBV25-1
CDR3: CASTTPTGAGNTIYF

J: TRBJ2-2
V: TRBV18
CDR3: CASSPISGNTGELFF

J: TRBJ2-7
V: TRBV5-1
CDR3: CASSPRSGGDEQYF

J: TRBJ2-1
V: TRBV4-3
CDR3: CASSQERSPGEQFF

J: TRBJ2-7
V: TRBV9
CDR3: CASSVAQGRHEQYF

J: TRBJ1-6
V: TRBV7-9
CDR3: CASSRDSHSPLHF

J: TRBJ2-7
V: TRBV10-3
CDR3: CAISFSPPEQYF

J: TRBJ1-2
V: TRBV14
CDR3: CASSPLPRTGGFYGYTF

J: TRBJ2-5
V: TRBV7-9
CDR3: CASSSAAQRQETQYF

J: TRBJ2-7
V: TRBV4-2
CDR3: CASSPLDRDRGLYEQYF

J: TRBJ2-6
V: TRBV4-1
CDR3: CASSATPHSGANVLTF